Below, 12 T cell receptor beta chains from the same sample are listed, as sequenced in a study of blood T cell repertoires in COVID-19. Here immunoSEQ multiplex PCR was the method, and the copy in TCRdb shows in-frame clones only, minus some. The sample yields some 45,000 clones, roughly 93% seen once. Sequencing was performed on peripheral blood. These TCRs come from a man in his forties or fifties with active COVID-19.

This clone is a singleton in its sample. The V and J genes are TRBV5-1 and TRBJ2-3; the D is unclear. CDR3 size: 17 residues. The germline V gene encodes CDR1 SGHRS and CDR2 YFSETQ. V lost 1 base, J lost 2 bases, and 17 bases lay in between. CDR3 in DNA: TGCGCCAGCAGCTTGCGTTCGTCACTAACGAACACAGATACGCAGTATTTT. Its protein product is CASSLRSSLTNTDTQYF.

This chain uses TRBV9 with TRBJ2-1; 8 bases are shared with TRBD2. Losses at the gene ends were 4 bases for V and 8 bases for J; bases not matched to a gene: 8. This CDR3 region has 14 residues. The germline V gene encodes CDR1 SGDLS and CDR2 YYNGEE. For the CDR3, the DNA is TGTGCCAGCAGCATCCGGACTAGCCGGGATGAGCAGTTCTTC. As protein: CASSIRTSRDEQFF.

This chain joins TRBV18 and TRBJ1-1; TRBD1 matches 8 bases. V lost 3 bases and J lost 8; bases outside the gene matches: 8. The CDR3 consists of 14 residues. Germline V gives CDR1 KGHSH, CDR2 LQKENI. In nucleotides, the CDR3 is TGTGCCAGCTCACCTGGGGACAGGCGGGAGGAAGCTTTCTTT. Translation: CASSPGDRREEAFF.

This sequence joins TRBV2 and TRBJ2-1, with D possibly being TRBD1 (6 bases). The CDR3 totals 13 residues. V shed 10 bases and J shed 7 bases, with 17 bases lying between them. Germline-derived CDR1 and CDR2 are SNHLY and FYNNEI. CDR3 sequence reads: CATLGVTGNEQFF. Here the CDR3 DNA reads TGTGCCACCCTAGGCGTCACAGGGAATGAGCAGTTCTTC.

DNA of the CDR3: TGTGCCAGCAGCTCCCAGAGGAGGACTAGCGGGAGGGTTGAGCAGTTCTTC. Its translation is CASSSQRRTSGRVEQFF. This chain joins TRBV6-2 or TRBV6-3 and TRBJ2-1; TRBD2 agrees at 15 bases. Trimming took 6 bases from V and 9 from J; bases not matched to a gene: 12. Per the germline V gene, CDR1 is MNHEY and CDR2 is SVGEGT. The CDR3 length is 17 residues.

This sequence joins TRBV21-1 and TRBJ2-1; the listed D gene, TRBD2, was not tested against the DNA. TRBV21-1 is reported as a pseudogene. The CDR3 consists of 20 residues. The CDR3 region is CASSAKGSPPGLAGYNEQFF. The CDR3 coding sequence is TGTGCCAGCAGCGCCAAAGGGTCACCACCGGGACTAGCGGGATACAATGAGCAGTTCTTC.

The chain combines TRBV6-5 with TRBJ1-1, with D uncertain. This CDR3 has 14 residues. CDR1 MNHEY and CDR2 SVGAGI come from the germline V gene. V shed 0 bases and J shed 1 base, with 6 bases lying between them. The CDR3 is CASSYSSWNTEAFF. In nucleotides, the CDR3 is TGTGCCAGCAGTTACTCGAGCTGGAACACTGAAGCTTTCTTT.

This chain joins TRBV10-3 and TRBJ1-1; D remains unclear. CDR1 ENHRY and CDR2 SYGVKD come from the germline V gene. V was clipped by 4 bases and J by 0 bases, with 6 bases between them. The CDR3 contains 13 residues. CDR3 sequence (DNA): TGTGCCATCAGTGGAGACTTGAACACTGAAGCTTTCTTT. Protein product: CAISGDLNTEAFF.

The chain is built from TRBV28 and TRBJ2-7, with 8 bases aligning to TRBD1. Germline values: CDR1 MDHEN, CDR2 SYDVKM. The V and J ends lost 2 bases and 6 bases, in that order; junction bases with no gene match: 6. The CDR3 has 14 amino acids. The CDR3 bases are TGTGCCAGCAGTTTAGGGCAGGGGGCGTCCGAGCAGTACTTC. Translating gives CASSLGQGASEQYF.

This chain connects TRBV25-1 to TRBJ2-5; possible D gene TRBD2, 7 bases. There are 16 residues in the CDR3. Between the trimmed V and J ends, which lost 0 bases and 5 bases, there was a span of 16 bases. Per germline, CDR1 MGHDK and CDR2 SYGVNS. The CDR3 nucleotides read TGTGCCAGCAGTGAATATTCCCGGGGGGCGGGGGAGACCCAGTACTTC. Encoded protein: CASSEYSRGAGETQYF.

The chain uses TRBV15 and TRBJ2-7, with D perhaps matching TRBD2 (5 bases). V was pared by 5 bases and J by 0 bases, with 8 bases between. Germline V lookup: CDR1 LNHNV, CDR2 YYDKDF (reference sequence). The CDR3 covers 13 residues. CDR3 sequence: CATSEDFSYEQYF. CDR3 nucleotides: TGTGCCACCAGCGAGGACTTCTCCTACGAGCAGTACTTC.

This rearrangement joins TRBV5-4 to TRBJ2-2, with 11 positions matching TRBD2. The CDR3 sequence is 16 residues long. V was clipped by 1 base and J by 3 bases; unmatched bases: 2. Germline loops: CDR1 SGHNT, CDR2 YYREEE (reference sequence). The CDR3 here is CASSLIAGGDTGELFF. The CDR3 coding sequence is TGTGCCAGCAGCTTGATAGCGGGAGGGGACACCGGGGAGCTGTTTTTT.